These 24 T cell receptor beta chains came from one sample sequenced in a study of CD8+CD57+ T cells in acquired aplastic anemia. TCR beta VDJ and CDR3 profiling used genomic DNA as template. A single record per CDR3 protein comes from TCRdb applying MiXCR to the reads. The top ten clones hold 35% to 55% of a sample with 150,000 to 200,000 distinct CDR3 sequences, 50% to 75% of them seen once. Sequences were obtained from sorted CD4+, CD8+, or CD8+CD57+ T cells (not recorded which) from PBMCs. The receptors here all came from a human donor with severe aplastic anemia or a healthy control (not recorded which).

In this sample, this clonotype turned up a few times. The rearrangement joins TRBV20-1 to TRBJ2-2, with 9 bases that match TRBD1. CDR3 size: 13 residues. The V gene's germline CDR1 is DFQATT and CDR2 SNEGSKA (reference sequence). V lost 8 bases, J lost 4 bases, and 5 bases stayed unmatched. CDR3 bases: TGCAGTTTCCGGGACAGGGTCACCGGGGAGCTGTTTTTT. Residues: CSFRDRVTGELFF.

This chain links TRBV2 with TRBJ1-2; D gene uncertain. There are 12 residues in the CDR3. Looked up from germline, CDR1 is SNHLY and CDR2 is FYNNEI. V lost 8 bases and J 6 bases, leaving 13 bases between the germline ends. The CDR3 coding sequence is TGTGCCAGCGACCGCACAGTAGATGGCTACACCTTC. As protein: CASDRTVDGYTF. The full variable domain, rest sourced from reference TRBV2 and TRBJ1-2, is EPEVTQTPSHQVTQMGQEVILRCVPISNHLYFYWYRQILGQKVEFLVSFYNNEISEKSEIFDDQFSVERPDGSNFTLKIRSTKLEDSAMYFCASDRTVDGYTFGSGTRLTVV.

V gene TRBV7-2 combines with J gene TRBJ1-2, with D hard to call. The CDR3 consists of 15 residues. CDR1 and CDR2 (germline): SGHTA, FQGNSA. The ends were cut back, 1 base at V and 1 base at J, with 10 bases in the middle. CDR3 nucleotide sequence: TGTGCCAGCAGCTTAGGACCGCAAGTTAACTATGGCTACACCTTC. Translation gives CASSLGPQVNYGYTF.

This clonotype has at least ten counts. The chain couples TRBV7-2 to TRBJ2-7; D possibly uses TRBD1 or TRBD2 (5 bases each). V was cut by 2 bases and J by 6 bases, with 17 bases left in between. Per the germline V gene, CDR1 is SGHTA and CDR2 is FQGNSA. This CDR3 comprises 15 residues. The CDR3 coding sequence is TGTGCCAGCAGCTTATTCGATTTCGGGGACGGCGAGCAGTACTTC. Amino acid sequence: CASSLFDFGDGEQYF.

V gene TRBV7-9 combines with J gene TRBJ1-2; tentative D call: TRBD1 (6 bases). The length of the CDR3 is 15 residues. Trimming stripped 3 bases from V and 6 bases from J, with 17 bases between. The V gene's germline CDR1 is SEHNR and CDR2 FQNEAQ (reference sequence). The CDR3 loop is CASSLTPRGGDGYTF. The CDR3 DNA reads TGTGCCAGCAGCTTGACCCCCAGGGGCGGAGATGGCTACACCTTC.

V is TRBV15 and J is TRBJ2-5; D remains unclear. V was clipped by 1 base and J by 5 bases, with 11 bases between them. Germline-derived CDR1 and CDR2 are LNHNV and YYDKDF (reference sequence). The CDR3 runs 14 residues. Here the CDR3 DNA reads TGTGCCACCAGCAGAGCCCAGGCCGGGGAGACCCAGTACTTC. Protein sequence: CATSRAQAGETQYF.

This clonotype occurred many times. V gene TRBV5-8 combines with J gene TRBJ2-1; no firm D call. The V end was cut by 0 bases, the J end by 8 bases, with 6 bases between. Per the germline V gene, CDR1 is SGHTS and CDR2 is YDEGEE. The length of the CDR3 is 12 residues. The chain's CDR3 is CASSLDGDEQFF. CDR3 coding DNA: TGTGCCAGCAGCTTGGATGGGGATGAGCAGTTCTTC.

The chain is built from TRBV7-2 and TRBJ1-6; D is uncertain. This CDR3 region has 14 residues. Per germline, CDR1 SGHTA and CDR2 FQGNSA. V gave up 1 base and J gave up 6 bases, with 7 bases separating them. DNA for the CDR3: TGTGCCAGCAGCTTAGGGGAGGTTAATTCACCCCTCCACTTT. This codes for CASSLGEVNSPLHF.

This clonotype has only one observation. The chain employs TRBV6-5 and TRBJ2-5; 9 nucleotides agree with TRBD1. The CDR3 totals 15 residues. V lost 5 bases to trimming and J lost 4 bases; unmatched junction nucleotides: 8. Germline CDR1 reads MNHEY; CDR2 reads SVGAGI. The DNA for the CDR3 is TGTGCCAGCAGTCTTTCGGGACAGGGTGGAGAGACCCAGTACTTC. This encodes CASSLSGQGGETQYF.

The chain links TRBV24-1 to TRBJ1-2; no firm D call. CDR1 is KGHDR, CDR2 SFDVKD, per germline. The CDR3 contains 14 residues. Trimming removed 9 bases at V and 4 bases at J, with 17 bases between. The CDR3 sequence is CATPRRQEVYGYTF. CDR3 in DNA: TGTGCCACCCCGAGACGGCAAGAGGTCTATGGCTACACCTTC.

This rearrangement joins TRBV7-9 to TRBJ2-3; the D is unclear. CDR1 SEHNR and CDR2 FQNEAQ come from the germline V gene (reference sequence). Trimming removed 5 bases from V and 1 base from J, with 7 bases in between. There are 13 residues in the CDR3. The DNA of the CDR3 is TGTGCCAGCAGCGAGAGAGGCACAGATACGCAGTATTTT. It encodes CASSERGTDTQYF.

This rearrangement joins TRBV24-1 to TRBJ2-1; no firm D call. This CDR3 has 15 residues. CDR1 is KGHDR and CDR2 is SFDVKD in the germline V gene. Trimming shortened V by 4 bases and J by 6 bases, and 15 bases separated the two germline ends. CDR3 nucleotide sequence: TGTGCCACCAGTGACGCCGGCGCCTCCGGCAATGAGCAGTTCTTC. The encoded protein is CATSDAGASGNEQFF.

The chain recombines TRBV7-3 with TRBJ1-5, with D maybe TRBD1 (5 bases). CDR3 size: 14 residues. The V and J ends lost 6 bases and 0 bases respectively, with 9 bases between them. Germline lookup yields CDR1 SGHTA and CDR2 FQGTGA. DNA of the CDR3: TGTGCCAGCAGTTCAGGGTATAGCAATCAGCCCCAGCATTTT. Translating it yields CASSSGYSNQPQHF.

The rearrangement uses TRBV29-1 and TRBJ1-2; a possible D gene is TRBD1 (6 bases). V was pared by 4 bases and J by 2 bases, with 11 bases between. The CDR3 length is 13 residues. CDR1 SQVTM and CDR2 ANQGSEA come from the germline V gene. CDR3 in amino acids: CSVADSLNYGYTF. The CDR3, as DNA: TGCAGCGTTGCGGACAGCTTGAACTATGGCTACACCTTC.

This clonotype was counted between two and nine times. This chain's CDR3 is CASSGTGGNSPLHF. The CDR3 DNA follows: TGTGCCAGCAGTGGGACAGGGGGTAATTCACCCCTCCACTTT. The chain carries TRBV25-1 and TRBJ1-6, with 10 bases lining up with TRBD1. The length of the CDR3 is 14 residues. Trimming took 4 bases from V and 6 from J; bases not matched to a gene: 0. Per the germline V gene, CDR1 is MGHDK and CDR2 is SYGVNS.

The rearrangement links TRBV10-3 to TRBJ1-1; D is unclear. The CDR3 has 15 amino acids. Trimming took 8 bases from V and 2 from J, leaving 18 bases between them. Germline lookup yields CDR1 ENHRY and CDR2 SYGVKD. The CDR3 DNA sequence: TGTGCCATCCGTCTCCGGACGGGCTTAAACACTGAAGCTTTCTTT. It yields the protein CAIRLRTGLNTEAFF.

This clonotype was recorded at least ten times. The chain combines TRBV7-3 with TRBJ2-7, with no clear D. V shed 1 base and J shed 2 bases, with 12 bases lying between them. The CDR3 extends over 15 amino acids. Germline assignment: CDR1 SGHTA and CDR2 FQGTGA. CDR3 residues: CASSLKIRYTYEQYF. Written as DNA, the CDR3 is TGTGCCAGCAGCTTAAAGATTAGGTACACCTACGAGCAGTACTTC.

The chain links TRBV7-9 to TRBJ2-6; D not resolved. Trimming stripped 5 bases from V and 2 bases from J, with 10 bases between. The germline CDR1 and CDR2 sequences are SEHNR and FQNEAQ (reference sequence). This CDR3 has 15 amino acids. This chain's CDR3 is CASSDGWAGANVLTF. CDR3 DNA sequence: TGTGCCAGCAGCGACGGGTGGGCTGGGGCCAACGTCCTGACTTTC.

In this sample, this clonotype turned up many times. The V gene is TRBV5-8, the J gene TRBJ2-3; 7 positions match TRBD1. The CDR3 has 15 residues. J lost 4 bases, V lost 0 bases, and 5 bases had no gene match. The germline CDR1 and CDR2 sequences are SGHTS and YDEGEE. The CDR3 nucleotides read TGTGCCAGCAGCTTGGGACAGGGCCATCCAGATACGCAGTATTTT. This encodes CASSLGQGHPDTQYF.

This chain links TRBV19 with TRBJ1-5; the D gene is possibly TRBD1 (5 bases). V lost 6 bases and J lost 3, with 9 bases in between. In germline, CDR1 is LNHDA, CDR2 SQIVND (reference sequence). The CDR3 is 13 residues long. In DNA form, the CDR3 reads TGTGCCAGTAGCCAGGGCCTCAATCAGCCCCAGCATTTT. It yields the protein CASSQGLNQPQHF.

This clonotype was observed many times. This sequence joins TRBV20-1 and TRBJ1-3; maybe TRBD1 (5 bases). This CDR3 has 15 residues. Deletions cut 0 bases from V and 0 bases from J, with 9 bases between. Germline-derived CDR1 and CDR2 are DFQATT and SNEGSKA (reference sequence). The CDR3 protein is CSARERDFSGNTIYF. The DNA of the CDR3 is TGCAGTGCTAGAGAGAGGGACTTCTCTGGAAACACCATATATTTT.

This clonotype was observed many times. The CDR3 bases are TGCAGTGCTAGAGATGATGGACTAGCGGCACGAATTCCGACAGATACGCAGTATTTT. Translating it yields CSARDDGLAARIPTDTQYF. The chain recombines TRBV20-1 with TRBJ2-3; 10 nucleotides match TRBD2. Germline V gene sequence: CDR1 DFQATT, CDR2 SNEGSKA (reference sequence). The V and J ends lost 0 bases and 3 bases, in that order; junction bases with no gene match: 15. This CDR3 contains 19 residues.

This clonotype was detected only once. The chain carries TRBV11-2 and TRBJ1-1; possibly TRBD1 for D (6 bases). CDR3 length: 13 residues. The V gene's germline CDR1 is SGHAT and CDR2 FQNNGV. V was cut by 0 bases and J by 7 bases, with 9 bases left in between. CDR3 DNA: TGTGCCAGCAGCTTAGAGTACAGGGATGAAGCTTTCTTT. The encoded protein is CASSLEYRDEAFF. The whole variable domain, filled in from reference TRBV11-2 and TRBJ1-1, reads EAGVAQSPRYKIIEKRQSVAFWCNPISGHATLYWYQQILGQGPKLLIQFQNNGVVDDSQLPKDRFSAERLKGVDSTLKIQPAKLEDSAVYLCASSLEYRDEAFFGQGTRLTVV.

The genes are TRBV24-1 and TRBJ2-3, with D uncertain. The germline CDR1 and CDR2 sequences are KGHDR and SFDVKD. The CDR3 consists of 13 residues. V lost 6 bases to trimming and J lost 9 bases, with 15 bases between them. CDR3 DNA sequence: TGTGCCACCAGTCCCTCCCAGCATATCACGCAGTATTTT. It encodes CATSPSQHITQYF.